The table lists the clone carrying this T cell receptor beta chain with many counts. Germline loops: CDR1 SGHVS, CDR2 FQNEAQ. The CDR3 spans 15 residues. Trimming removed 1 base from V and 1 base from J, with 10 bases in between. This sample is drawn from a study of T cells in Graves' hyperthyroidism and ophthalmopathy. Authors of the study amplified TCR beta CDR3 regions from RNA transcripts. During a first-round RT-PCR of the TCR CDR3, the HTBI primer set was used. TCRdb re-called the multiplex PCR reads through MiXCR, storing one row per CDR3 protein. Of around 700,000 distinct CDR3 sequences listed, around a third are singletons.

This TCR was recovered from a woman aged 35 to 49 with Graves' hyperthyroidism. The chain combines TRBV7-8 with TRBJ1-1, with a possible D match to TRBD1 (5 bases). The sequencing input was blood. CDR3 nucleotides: TGTGCCAGCAGCTTAGTCCAGGGTTGGAACACTGAAGCTTTCTTT. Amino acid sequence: CASSLVQGWNTEAFF.